Listed below are T cell receptor beta chains from one sample, sequenced in a study of blood T cell repertoires in COVID-19. The method was immunoSEQ multiplex PCR; TCRdb's version includes in-frame clones alone and lacks a portion of them. The sample includes 30,000 to 40,000 clones, approximately 90% seen only once; the top ten take about 2%. Sequenced: peripheral blood. These receptors were obtained from a man aged 45-65 years with active or convalescent COVID-19. Each CDR3 is given with its conserved first and last residue. D genes are given only for firm matches. A row's size may be missing; if present it is once, few, many or a size class.

TRBJ2-3,TRBD2,-,TRBV7-8,CASSFPGLDPPDTQYF,TGTGCCAGCAGCTTCCCGGGACTAGATCCCCCAGATACGCAGTATTTT
TRBJ2-7,TRBD2,-,TRBV30,CAWSVPGGLAGGRSYEQYF,TGTGCCTGGAGTGTACCTGGGGGACTAGCGGGAGGACGGTCCTACGAGCAGTACTTC
TRBJ2-1,TRBD2,-,TRBV7-2,CASSLVRLAGEQFF,TGTGCCAGCAGCTTAGTCCGACTAGCCGGTGAGCAGTTCTTC
TRBJ1-1,TRBD1,-,TRBV7-2,CASSWDRGTEAFF,TGTGCCAGCAGCTGGGACAGGGGCACTGAAGCTTTCTTT
TRBJ1-5,TRBD1,-,TRBV4-1,CASSEDRAVEPQHF,TGCGCCAGCAGCGAGGACAGGGCCGTTGAGCCCCAGCATTTT
TRBJ2-1,TRBD2,-,TRBV7-2,CASSSAKGSSRENFNEQFF,TGTGCCAGCAGCTCGGCTAAAGGTTCGTCGCGGGAGAATTTCAATGAGCAGTTCTTC
TRBJ2-3,-,-,TRBV3-1/TRBV3-2,CASSQVWAGEADTQYF,TGTGCCAGCAGCCAAGTATGGGCAGGGGAAGCGGATACGCAGTATTTT
TRBJ2-7,TRBD1,-,TRBV19,CASSKTGATYEQYF,TGTGCCAGTAGTAAGACAGGGGCGACCTACGAGCAGTACTTC
TRBJ2-7,TRBD2,-,TRBV7-9,CASSPPSSGIISYEQYF,TGTGCCAGCAGCCCCCCCTCTAGCGGGATCATCTCCTACGAGCAGTACTTC
TRBJ2-7,TRBD2,-,TRBV27,CASSLSEREGSYEQYF,TGTGCCAGCAGTTTATCAGAGCGGGAGGGCTCCTACGAGCAGTACTTC
TRBJ2-5,TRBD1,-,TRBV7-8,CASSSTQGVGGETQYF,TGTGCCAGCAGCTCCACTCAGGGGGTAGGGGGAGAGACCCAGTACTTC
TRBJ2-3,TRBD2,-,TRBV24-1,CATSDTPLAGGGTDTQYF,TGTGCCACCAGTGATACACCCCTAGCGGGAGGGGGTACAGATACGCAGTATTTT
TRBJ2-2,-,-,TRBV18,CASSPPTTNTGELFF,TGTGCCAGCTCACCACCAACAACGAACACCGGGGAGCTGTTTTTT
TRBJ2-6,TRBD1,-,TRBV7-2,CASSLRQGAPGANVLTF,TGTGCCAGCAGCCTGAGACAGGGGGCGCCCGGGGCCAACGTCCTGACTTTC
TRBJ1-1,TRBD1,-,TRBV7-9,CASSPTTGGLTEAFF,TGTGCCAGCAGCCCAACGACAGGGGGTCTCACTGAAGCTTTCTTT
TRBJ1-4,-,-,TRBV7-9,CASSSFQGEKLFF,TGTGCCAGCAGCTCATTCCAGGGTGAAAAACTGTTTTTT
TRBJ2-6,TRBD1,few,TRBV19,CASTEQGARSSGANVLTF,TGTGCCAGTACCGAACAGGGGGCGAGAAGCTCTGGGGCCAACGTCCTGACTTTC
TRBJ2-7,TRBD2,-,TRBV28,CASSFRLAGGPGTEQYF,TGTGCCAGCAGTTTCCGACTAGCGGGAGGGCCAGGTACCGAGCAGTACTTC
TRBJ2-7,-,-,TRBV27,CASSNREPPYEQYF,TGTGCCAGCAGTAACCGGGAGCCCCCCTACGAGCAGTACTTC
TRBJ1-5,-,-,TRBV2,CASTGFNSNQPQHF,TGTGCCAGCACGGGTTTTAATAGCAATCAGCCCCAGCATTTT
TRBJ1-5,-,few,TRBV2,CASRAVRGFVDQPQHF,TGTGCCAGCAGGGCCGTGAGGGGGTTTGTGGATCAGCCCCAGCATTTT
TRBJ2-3,-,-,TRBV19,CASSMLGSPDTQYF,TGTGCCAGTAGTATGTTGGGGAGCCCAGATACGCAGTATTTT
TRBJ2-1,-,once,TRBV28,CASSLFPLRRGGYNEQFF,TGTGCCAGCAGTCTCTTCCCCCTTAGGCGGGGTGGGTACAATGAGCAGTTCTTC